The 5 T cell receptor beta chains below come from one sample, sequenced in a study of patients and donors after allogeneic stem cell transplantation. TCRdb recomputed calls from the RT-PCR reads with MiXCR, one row per CDR3 protein. The sample consists of about 110,000 distinct CDR3 sequences, 35% of them appearing once. The sequencing input was blood, either unsorted or a sorted T cell fraction (not recorded which). All receptors come from a human donor who was either an allogeneic HSCT recipient or a stem cell or donor lymphocyte infusion donor (not recorded which). It is not recorded whose cells these are; they may come from a transplant donor.

This chain links TRBV7-9 with TRBJ2-7, with unresolved D. The CDR3 loop spans 14 amino acids. Germline V gene data show CDR1 as SEHNR and CDR2 as FQNEAQ (reference sequence). V lost 1 base, J lost 2 bases, and 9 bases lay in between. DNA for the CDR3: TGTGCCAGCAGCTTAGGTGGGCAGACCTACGAGCAGTACTTC. Translation gives CASSLGGQTYEQYF.

The rearrangement uses TRBV20-1 and TRBJ2-4; D is uncertain. Trimming removed 3 bases from V and 0 bases from J, with 6 bases in between. The CDR3 has 13 amino acids. Germline CDR1 reads DFQATT; CDR2 reads SNEGSKA (reference sequence). CDR3 in amino acids: CSASFLAKNIQYF. CDR3 nucleotide sequence: TGCAGTGCTAGTTTTCTAGCCAAAAACATTCAGTACTTC.

In this sample, this clonotype turned up a few times. The genes are TRBV7-8 and TRBJ1-5, with D possibly matching TRBD1 (5 bases). CDR3 length: 13 residues. The germline gives CDR1 SGHVS, CDR2 FQNEAQ. Trimming took off 6 bases at V and 7 bases at J, with 13 bases between the two ends. Here the CDR3 reads CASSRGRAQPQHF. The DNA for the CDR3 is TGTGCCAGCAGTCGGGGGAGGGCCCAGCCCCAGCATTTT.

The chain uses TRBV29-1 and TRBJ2-1; the D is unclear. V was shortened by 5 bases and J by 5 bases, with 10 bases between the two germline ends. The CDR3 is 12 amino acids. Per the germline V gene, CDR1 is SQVTM and CDR2 is ANQGSEA. The chain's CDR3 is CSVNGPNNEQFF. The CDR3 DNA is TGCAGCGTTAACGGGCCTAACAATGAGCAGTTCTTC.

The chain is built from TRBV9 and TRBJ2-6, with 7 bases identical to TRBD1. The CDR3 runs to 17 residues. The germline V gene encodes CDR1 SGDLS and CDR2 YYNGEE. After removal of 0 bases from V and 4 bases from J, the junction contained 7 bases not matched to a gene. CDR3 amino acids: CASSVASRGLGANVLTF. CDR3 DNA: TGTGCCAGCAGCGTAGCTTCAAGGGGGCTCGGGGCCAACGTCCTGACTTTC.